The 2 T cell receptor beta chains presented below share a single source sample, sequenced in a study of response to subunit inactivated influenza vaccine. TCRdb independently ran MiXCR on the RT-PCR reads; one entry per CDR3 protein. Among roughly 790,000 distinct CDR3 sequences listed, 21% were seen once. Material: PBMCs from blood, obtained more than 4 days after vaccination. The receptors shown here come from a man between 45 and 60 years old who received an inactivated influenza vaccine.

A few counts support this clonotype. J is TRBJ2-5 and V is TRBV10-3, with 11 nucleotides matching TRBD1. This CDR3 has 14 amino acids. From germline, CDR1 is ENHRY and CDR2 SYGVKD. After removal of 8 bases from V and 4 bases from J, the junction contained 6 bases not matched to a gene. The CDR3 is CAIGPGQGGETQYF. As DNA, the CDR3 is TGTGCCATCGGCCCGGGACAGGGGGGAGAGACCCAGTACTTC.

This clonotype was recorded once. A much larger clone differs by one base, so this may be a read error. The chain employs TRBV6-5 and TRBJ2-4; D may be TRBD1 (6 bases). Germline-derived CDR1 and CDR2 are MNHEY and SVGAGI. V was trimmed by 10 bases and J by 8 bases, leaving 15 bases between them. This CDR3 contains 12 residues. CDR3 sequence: CATGAAGDIQYF. CDR3 DNA: TGTGCCACCGGGGCGGCAGGGGACATTCAGTACTTC.